A selection of T cell receptor beta chains follows, all from one sample in a study of cytomegalovirus exposure and HLA in healthy donors. TCRdb's table, derived via immunoSEQ multiplex PCR, lists solely in-frame clones and lacks some. The sample has 200,000 to 250,000 clones; approximately 87% are singletons. Material for sequencing was PBMCs. The origin of the receptors is a human donor in good health. The CDR3 runs from the conserved cysteine through the conserved F or W.

V	J	length	CDR3
TRBV27	TRBJ1-1	13	CASSRGGSTEAFF
TRBV7-6	TRBJ2-5	16	CASSLEWREFQETQYF
TRBV5-4	TRBJ1-2	13	CASSLDGSSGYTF
TRBV9	TRBJ2-7	12	CASSPREGKQYF
TRBV5-5	TRBJ2-3	14	CASSPWAGTDTQYF
TRBV23-1	TRBJ2-7	16	CASSQPRDNTGYEQYF
TRBV2	TRBJ1-2	15	CASRKGQTDNYGYTF
TRBV7-9	TRBJ2-7	14	CAGGATGGTYEQYF
TRBV7-9	TRBJ1-1	14	CASSWDTTNTEAFF
TRBV7-8	TRBJ2-7	12	CASSATGNEQYF
TRBV18	TRBJ2-6	17	CASSPLKTGAGANVLTF
TRBV4-1	TRBJ2-1	12	CASSRGGGEQFF
TRBV7-3	TRBJ2-1	14	CASSLGQVYNEQFF
TRBV6-5	TRBJ2-2	13	CASSIQNTGELFF
TRBV7-3	TRBJ2-7	15	CASSSAVGARNEQYF
TRBV5-1	TRBJ2-5	14	CASRLAPREETQYF
TRBV18	TRBJ1-1	15	CASSGGQGGMAEAFF
TRBV14	TRBJ2-1	15	CASSEGVAGYNEQFF
TRBV28	TRBJ2-2	16	CASIPGGKTNTGELFF
TRBV2	TRBJ1-1	15	CASSIQGTVNTEAFF
TRBV7-2	TRBJ2-3	15	CASSPEQRLADTQYF
TRBV23-1	TRBJ2-7	16	CASSPSAGQGAHEQYF
TRBV28	TRBJ1-4	17	CASSLGRGSATNEKLFF
TRBV14	TRBJ2-7	15	CASSPQGHRTYEQYF
TRBV7-2	TRBJ2-7	15	CASSSTSGRRYEQYF
TRBV5-1	TRBJ2-1	16	CASSLESSGGYNEQFF
TRBV5-1	TRBJ2-2	19	CASSFSGLAGYTNTGELFF
TRBV28	TRBJ2-7	15	CASSPTGRAAYEQYF
TRBV15	TRBJ2-1	13	CATSSNYYNEQFF
TRBV10-1	TRBJ2-7	14	CASSVGLAVYEQYF
TRBV19	TRBJ1-2	18	CASSQLSRQEQFLYGYTF
TRBV15	TRBJ2-1	16	CATSRELGLAGNEQFF
TRBV27	TRBJ2-7	16	CASSLFGLAYSGEQYF
TRBV11-2	TRBJ2-3	13	CASSLAGVDTQYF
TRBV5-5	TRBJ1-1	16	CASSLAGTGVNTEAFF
TRBV6-1	TRBJ2-1	15	CASSAPGLAMNEQFF
TRBV7-2	TRBJ2-1	16	CASIQSSGASYNEQFF
TRBV20-1	TRBJ2-7	11	CSARTSDEQYF
TRBV19	TRBJ2-7	16	CASSIVRAGNSYEQYF
TRBV12-5	TRBJ1-5	19	CASGIWIGGTFYSNQPQHF
TRBV2	TRBJ2-3	11	CASSQRDTQYF
TRBV2	TRBJ2-3	14	CASGTSGRTDTQYF
TRBV4-2	TRBJ2-5	15	CASSQDLRQQETQYF
TRBV2	TRBJ2-1	13	CASRPPLDLEQFF
TRBV7-6	TRBJ2-7	16	CASSPVGGGGSYEQYF
TRBV6-6	TRBJ2-7	14	CASTLGGRGNEQYF
TRBV5-7	TRBJ2-1	18	CASSLFSGLASSYNEQFF
TRBV27	TRBJ2-5	15	CASSLAFGAQETQYF
TRBV7-9	TRBJ1-5	15	CASSSGIGSYQPQHF
TRBV7-2	TRBJ1-2	14	CASSLGTGGNGYTF
TRBV19	TRBJ2-1	15	CASSMLVGIYNEQFF
TRBV7-9	TRBJ1-4	14	CASIRTANNEKLFF
TRBV4-2	TRBJ2-1	19	CASSQGSSLAGSRRNEQFF
TRBV4-2	TRBJ2-1	19	CASSQEGHPDRRVLNEQFF
TRBV21-1	TRBJ1-5	16	CASSNSRVKSNQPQHF
TRBV18	TRBJ2-5	15	CASSPRTGQGETQYF
TRBV29-1	TRBJ2-6	19	CSVEQLERTGTSGANVLTF